This T cell receptor (beta chain) was observed in a study of T cell clonotyping in hematopoietic cell transplantation. CDR1 LGHNA and CDR2 YSLEER come from the germline V gene. With 1 base removed from V and 4 bases from J, the gap between germline ends came to 13 bases. The CDR3 has 15 amino acids. Measured with immunoSEQ multiplex PCR; TCRdb has only the in-frame clones, and not every one. The profile shows 10,000 to 11,000 clones, about 89% of them singletons. The J gene is TRBJ1-2, the V gene TRBV4-3; D is undetermined. The TCR originated in a male patient between 55 and 70 years old who had an allogeneic stem cell transplant from an unrelated donor, so the T cells may come from the graft donor. Some clones in this sample may be carry-over from other donors' samples. The sample here was PBMCs, taken 180 days after allogeneic stem cell transplant. CDR3 sequence (DNA): TGCGCCAGCAGCCAAGGGGTTAACGGGGTCTATGGCTACACCTTC. Amino acids: CASSQGVNGVYGYTF.